These 9 T cell receptor beta chains were all obtained from the same sample, sequenced in a study of shared clonotypes between healthy human individuals. The assay was immunoSEQ multiplex PCR, and TCRdb's table has in-frame clones only and misses some. Among some 2.1 million clones listed, 85% to 95% were seen once. Sequencing was done on a sample of naive CD4+ T cells sorted from blood. Subset in this sample: CD45RA+ positively selected. These receptors came from a man aged 18 to 35 in good health.

This chain joins TRBV5-1 and TRBJ2-7; 11 positions agree with TRBD2. The germline V gene encodes CDR1 SGHRS and CDR2 YFSETQ. The CDR3 is 13 residues long. V trimming: 4 bases; J trimming: 5 bases; junction bases outside the gene matches: 2. The CDR3 DNA reads as TGCGCCAGCAGCACTAGCGGGAGTAACGAGCAGTACTTC. Amino acids: CASSTSGSNEQYF.

The J gene is TRBJ2-2, the V gene TRBV7-8; 8 bases line up with TRBD2. Germline V CDR1 and CDR2: SGHVS, FQNEAQ. The length of the CDR3 is 15 residues. J lost 5 bases, V lost 4 bases, and 6 bases had no gene match. CDR3 loop: CASSSDRGRTGELFF. As DNA, the CDR3 is TGTGCCAGCAGCTCAGATCGCGGGAGGACCGGGGAGCTGTTTTTT.

The chain couples TRBV7-3 to TRBJ2-3; D ambiguous. Trimming took off 5 bases at V and 2 bases at J, with 8 bases between the two ends. The CDR3 consists of 13 residues. Germline V gene lookup returns CDR1 SGHTA and CDR2 FQGTGA. CDR3: CASSIGPTDTQYF. CDR3 coding DNA: TGTGCCAGCAGCATTGGACCCACAGATACGCAGTATTTT.

This chain uses TRBV6-1 with TRBJ1-4; no clear D gene. Looked up from germline, CDR1 is MNHNS and CDR2 is SASEGT. Trimming removed 1 base at V and 8 bases at J, with 11 bases between. The CDR3 is 14 amino acids. CDR3 amino acids: CASSEGQVGEKLFF. DNA for the CDR3: TGTGCCAGCAGTGAAGGGCAGGTGGGGGAAAAACTGTTTTTT.

CDR3 bases: TGTGCCAGCAGTGTGTACAGGGGGCTGGACGGGGAGCTGTTTTTT. This encodes CASSVYRGLDGELFF. The chain carries TRBV6-1 and TRBJ2-2; 9 nucleotides agree with TRBD1. The CDR3 spans 15 residues. J was trimmed by 7 bases and V by 4 bases; bases with no gene match: 7. Germline loops: CDR1 MNHNS, CDR2 SASEGT.

This clone was seen only once. The rearrangement links TRBV6-1 to TRBJ2-3; D tentatively reads TRBD1 or TRBD2 (5 bases each). Trimming stripped 4 bases from V and 8 bases from J, with 13 bases between. The CDR3 runs 13 residues. Per germline, CDR1 MNHNS and CDR2 SASEGT. The CDR3 sequence is CASSASTGTTQYF. Written as DNA, the CDR3 is TGTGCCAGCAGTGCATCTACCGGGACTACGCAGTATTTT.

This clone was seen a single time. The V gene is TRBV6-5, the J gene TRBJ2-7; 9 bases line up with TRBD2. In germline, CDR1 is MNHEY, CDR2 SVGAGI. The CDR3 spans 13 residues. With 5 bases clipped from V and 4 bases from J, the junction kept 3 bases outside the gene matches. As DNA, the CDR3 is TGTGCCAGCAGTAGCGGGAGGAAATACGAGCAGTACTTC. This translates into CASSSGRKYEQYF.

V usage is TRBV6-5 and J usage is TRBJ2-7; 7 bases match TRBD1. The CDR3 has 12 residues. In germline, CDR1 is MNHEY, CDR2 SVGAGI. With V trimmed by 7 bases and J by 7 bases, 7 bases remained unmatched. The CDR3 nucleotides read TGTGCCAGCAAGACAGGGTCAAGAGAGCAGTACTTC. It translates to CASKTGSREQYF.

The chain carries TRBV5-6 and TRBJ2-7; 7 bases align to TRBD2. CDR3 length: 19 residues. The V and J ends lost 1 base and 5 bases, in that order; junction bases with no gene match: 21. From germline, CDR1 is SGHDT and CDR2 YYEEEE. This CDR3 is CASSLISQIRGGSLDEQYF. CDR3 bases: TGTGCCAGCAGCTTGATATCTCAAATTCGAGGCGGGAGCCTCGACGAGCAGTACTTC.